The clone carrying this T cell receptor (beta chain) has just a few counts. Its antigen is as yet unknown. This CDR3 has 15 residues. The trim removed 1 base at V and 2 bases at J, leaving 3 bases unmatched. Germline V CDR1 and CDR2: SGHVS, FNYEAQ. The data belong to a study of T cell repertoires in cytomegalovirus infection. Study in general: Peptides in the study included HLA-C-restricted and HLA-B-restricted CMV epitopes. Indications of both CMV infection and matching HLA type were provided by public TCR beta signatures. Study-wide results and limits: Ex vivo responses were dominated by HLA-C-restricted CMV-specific TCR beta clonotypes. There were carriers of CMV plus the relevant HLA, and cumulative public TCR beta family frequency identified them.

TCRdb re-called the reads with MiXCR, one entry per CDR3 protein. The sample has some 480,000 distinct CDR3 sequences; around 30% are singletons. The clonotype comes from a human donor in good health (CMV status not recorded). Some clones in this sample may be carry-over from other donors' samples. The chain has TRBV7-6 and TRBJ2-3; 7 positions match TRBD1. Sequenced material: cultured PBMCs, taken from culture after CMV antigen stimulation. This CDR3 reads CASSLVQGSTDTQYF. CDR3 DNA: TGTGCCAGCAGCTTAGTACAGGGGTCCACAGATACGCAGTATTTT.